Listed below are T cell receptor beta chains from one sample, sequenced in a study of CD8+ T cells in alopecia areata. Method: immunoSEQ multiplex PCR; TCRdb's copy keeps in-frame clones and lacks some. The repertoire has about 140,000 clones, 55% of them found once; the top ten carry about 4.3%. The material sequenced was CD4+ T cells sorted from blood. The receptors were sampled from a human donor in good health. CDR3s include the opening cysteine and the closing phenylalanine or tryptophan. The D gene is left open where the match is weak. Size is omitted from some rows. Given values are once, few, many or a class for expanded clones.

>few|TRBJ2-5|TRBV29-1|.
CSVSRGVGETQYF
TGCAGCGTCAGTAGGGGGGTTGGGGAGACCCAGTACTTC
>.|TRBJ1-1|TRBV4-2|.
CASSQDGYVNTEAFF
TGTGCCAGCAGCCAAGATGGTTACGTGAACACTGAAGCTTTCTTT
>.|TRBJ2-7|TRBV6-5|.
CASSHRLEPFYEQYF
TGTGCCAGCAGTCACCGACTAGAACCATTTTACGAGCAGTACTTC
>.|TRBJ2-1|TRBV29-1|TRBD2
CSVTERGNNEQFF
TGCAGCGTTACGGAGCGGGGCAACAATGAGCAGTTCTTC
>.|TRBJ2-2|TRBV15|.
CATSREVLGDTGELFF
TGTGCCACCAGCAGAGAAGTCCTAGGGGACACCGGGGAGCTGTTTTTT
>.|TRBJ2-1|TRBV18|.
CASSPDNEQFF
TGTGCCAGCTCACCAGACAATGAGCAGTTCTTC
>.|TRBJ1-4|TRBV4-1|TRBD1
CASSQGQGTSEKLFF
TGCGCCAGCAGCCAGGGACAGGGAACGAGTGAAAAACTGTTTTTT
>.|TRBJ2-4|TRBV29-1|.
CSVGELAKNIQYF
TGCAGCGTGGGAGAGCTAGCCAAAAACATTCAGTACTTC
>.|TRBJ2-1|TRBV4-2|.
CASSQAPRETGQFF
TGTGCCAGCAGCCAAGCCCCTCGGGAGACAGGGCAGTTCTTC
>.|TRBJ2-5|TRBV5-1|.
CASSSASAETQYF
TGCGCCAGCAGCTCGGCTAGCGCAGAGACCCAGTACTTC
>.|TRBJ2-3|TRBV29-1|.
CSVGWGTDTQYF
TGCAGCGTTGGTTGGGGCACAGATACGCAGTATTTT